A single sample is the source of the 20 T cell receptor beta chains below, sequenced in a study of T cell clusters in autoimmune cytopenias. TRB amplification used approximately 250 ng of peripheral blood genomic DNA. One tube held mixed TRB-A and TRB-B primer pools for touch-down PCR. TCRdb re-called the multiplex PCR reads and shows each CDR3 protein once, DNA omitted. The sample has 4,500 to 6,500 distinct CDR3 sequences. Sequencing was done on a sample of peripheral blood. The receptors derive from a human donor with an autoimmune cytopenia or autoimmune hepatitis (not recorded which).

The chain carries TRBV20-1 and TRBJ2-5; TCRdb lists TRBD2, though no DNA is available to test this call. Per germline, CDR1 DFQATT and CDR2 SNEGSKA (reference sequence). This CDR3 has 15 residues. The CDR3 protein is CSALPLAGGRETQYF.

This clonotype is labeled medium-sized (0.01 to 0.1%) based on frequency. This chain uses TRBV29-1 with TRBJ2-1; there is no DNA to check the TCRdb D call of TRBD2. CDR1 is SQVTM, CDR2 ANQGSEA, per germline. The length of the CDR3 is 15 residues. CDR3 region: CSPTPTSGADNEQFF.

This sequence joins TRBV19 and TRBJ2-7; TCRdb picks TRBD2, but there is no DNA to check that call. The CDR3 extends over 14 amino acids. Germline V gives CDR1 LNHDA, CDR2 SQIVND (reference sequence). The CDR3 is CASTKGGVEYEQYF.

This clonotype is medium-sized (0.01 to 0.1%) by frequency. V gene TRBV19 combines with J gene TRBJ1-4; TCRdb's D call, TRBD1, is unchecked because there is no DNA. The CDR3 extends over 16 amino acids. Germline-derived CDR1 and CDR2 are LNHDA and SQIVND (reference sequence). The CDR3 loop is CASSIGLTGENEKLFF.

The rearrangement joins TRBV5-1 to TRBJ2-1; TCRdb designates TRBD2, a call that cannot be tested without DNA. The CDR3 has 16 residues. The germline V gene encodes CDR1 SGHRS and CDR2 YFSETQ. The CDR3 region is CASSPGTSALTNEQFF. Full variable domain (missing parts from reference TRBV5-1 and TRBJ2-1): KAGVTQTPRYLIKTRGQQVTLSCSPISGHRSVSWYQQTPGQGLQFLFEYFSETQRNKGNFPGRFSGRQFSNSRSEMNVSTLELGDSALYLCASSPGTSALTNEQFFGPGTRLTVL.

The rearrangement joins TRBV12-3 or TRBV12-4 to TRBJ2-4; TCRdb lists TRBD1, though no DNA is available to test this call. The CDR3 is 14 amino acids. CDR3: CASSPGGSKNIQYF.

This clonotype registers medium-sized by frequency. The chain combines TRBV12-3 or TRBV12-4 with TRBJ2-3; TCRdb selects TRBD1, and the lack of DNA leaves this call unchecked. The CDR3 runs 12 residues. CDR3: CASSGTADTQYF.

This sequence joins TRBV5-6 and TRBJ1-1. From germline, CDR1 is SGHDT and CDR2 YYEEEE. The CDR3 extends over 12 amino acids. CDR3 amino acids: CASSTYGVGAFF. The full variable domain, completed using reference TRBV5-6 and TRBJ1-1, is DAGVTQSPTHLIKTRGQQVTLRCSPKSGHDTVSWYQQALGQGPQFIFQYYEEEERQRGNFPDRFSGHQFPNYSSELNVNALLLGDSALYLCASSTYGVGAFFGQGTRLTVV.

The chain links TRBV19 to TRBJ1-1; TCRdb lists TRBD1, though no DNA is available to test this call. The CDR3 is 15 residues long. Germline CDR1 reads LNHDA; CDR2 reads SQIVND (reference sequence). The CDR3 region is CASSINGGLGTEAFF.

The chain combines TRBV18 with TRBJ1-1; there is no DNA to check the TCRdb D call of TRBD1. This CDR3 is 15 amino acids long. From germline, CDR1 is KGHSH and CDR2 LQKENI. CDR3 protein: CASSDPAGAGGEAFF.

This chain uses TRBV6-5 with TRBJ2-7; TCRdb returns TRBD1, unconfirmable since there is no DNA. The V gene's germline CDR1 is MNHEY and CDR2 SVGAGI. The length of the CDR3 is 14 residues. The CDR3 sequence is CASSSPLASYEQYF.

The V and J genes are TRBV5-1 and TRBJ2-5; TCRdb gives TRBD2 as the D gene, but with no DNA this cannot be confirmed. Germline V gene lookup returns CDR1 SGHRS and CDR2 YFSETQ. The CDR3 loop spans 14 amino acids. The CDR3 spells CASSYPSGGETQYF.

This clonotype is deemed medium-sized by its frequency. The chain recombines TRBV30 with TRBJ2-7; no DNA is available, so the TRBD2 call from TCRdb remains unchecked. Germline V gene lookup returns CDR1 GTSNPN and CDR2 SVGIG (reference sequence). The CDR3 has 12 amino acids. CDR3 sequence reads: CAWTLGGADMYF.

This clonotype is labeled medium-sized based on frequency. This chain joins TRBV6-5 and TRBJ2-1. Germline values: CDR1 MNHEY, CDR2 SVGAGI. The CDR3 is 13 amino acids. This CDR3 is CASSQNPYNEQFF.

The chain has TRBV5-4 and TRBJ2-2; checking the TCRdb D call of TRBD1 is not possible without DNA. There are 16 residues in the CDR3. Germline assignment: CDR1 SGHNT and CDR2 YYREEE (reference sequence). This CDR3 reads CASSLAGGLNTGELFF.

Measured by frequency, this clonotype is medium-sized. The chain uses TRBV6-5 and TRBJ2-7; TCRdb's assignment of TRBD1 cannot be checked, as there is no DNA. The CDR3 loop spans 18 amino acids. Germline CDR1 MNHEY, CDR2 SVGAGI. The CDR3: CASSPTGDTHRNSYEQYF.

This chain uses TRBV29-1 with TRBJ2-7; TCRdb gives TRBD1 as the D gene, but with no DNA this cannot be confirmed. The CDR3 runs to 14 residues. From germline, CDR1 is SQVTM and CDR2 ANQGSEA. The CDR3 protein is CSVRTGDQPHEQYF.

This clonotype counts as medium-sized (0.01 to 0.1%) by frequency. This chain uses TRBV18 with TRBJ1-6. The CDR3 runs 15 residues. CDR1 KGHSH and CDR2 LQKENI come from the germline V gene. CDR3 in amino acids: CASSPTGQRNSPLHF.

The chain joins TRBV5-1 to TRBJ1-4. Germline CDR1 reads SGHRS; CDR2 reads YFSETQ. The CDR3 has 15 amino acids. This chain's CDR3 is CASSSTEATNEKLFF.

Its frequency marks this clonotype as medium-sized. This chain connects TRBV6-5 to TRBJ1-5; TCRdb returns TRBD1, unconfirmable since there is no DNA. This CDR3 is 16 amino acids long. Per germline, CDR1 MNHEY and CDR2 SVGAGI. The CDR3 is CASSYPQGGSNQPQHF.